One TCR beta chain is described in this entry. It lacks a known antigen. The input lacks base qualities; no much larger clone sits a single base away. This sample is drawn from a study of vaccination effects on CD4 cells after COVID-19 (dated by TCRdb to between 2020 and 2023). Study-level background: The ViraFEST assay stimulated PBMC with viral peptide pools and then used TCR sequencing to identify antigen-specific CD4+ T cell clonotypes by expansion. Two doses of either the BNT162b2 or the mRNA-1273 mRNA SARS-CoV-2 vaccine were administered to participants. Each well held 1.5 million to 2.5 million PBMC cultured in IMDM containing about 5.5% human AB serum, around 9.3 IU/ml IL-2 and gentamicin, along with roughly 10 ug/ml peptides. SARS-CoV-2 spike-specific CD4+ TCR repertoires were compared before and after mRNA vaccination in COVID-19 convalescent patients and in infection-naive vaccine recipients. The full study included fewer than eleven COVID-19 convalescent patients and several SARS-CoV-2-naive healthy vaccine recipients. Cultures from other donors in the study were sequenced with the Oncomine TCR Beta short-read assay on an Illumina iSeq 100.

Looking up the germline V gene yields CDR1 SGHRS and CDR2 YFSETQ. V is reduced by 0 bases and J by 9 bases, leaving a spacing of 16 bases between them. The CDR3, cysteine through phenylalanine, is 15 amino acids long. Left in the record is the CDR3 DNA by itself, 45 bases read in frame from the first base. Overall results and qualifications from the work: Limitations of the study were the small number of convalescent patients and the absence of early post-infection timepoints. Among healthy vaccine recipients, nearly all vaccine-induced clones were SARS-CoV-2 mono-reactive, and just 1 of 255 was cross-reactive with common cold coronaviruses. At late post-vaccination timepoints, both infection-induced and vaccine-induced clones showed marked clonal contraction, consistent with waning T cell responses.

After less than 13 days of culture, CD4+ T cells were isolated with the EasySep CD4+ T cell isolation kit. The absence of prior SARS-CoV-2 infection in healthy vaccine recipients was confirmed by negative nucleocapsid antibodies before and after vaccination. On days 3 and 7, half of the culture medium was replaced with fresh IL-2-containing medium. Each peptide stimulation condition was cultured in triplicate wells unless otherwise noted. PBMC were separated from whole blood using Ficoll-Paque Plus gradient centrifugation and were then either cryopreserved at -140C or used fresh. Genomic DNA was extracted from cultured CD4+ T cells with the QIAamp micro DNA kit. The library was generated by the immunoSEQ multiplex PCR assay. DNA from the cultured, isolated CD4+ T cells was subjected to TCR beta CDR3 sequencing. On the study's bioinformatics: Non-productive TCR sequences were removed, reads were trimmed to the CDR3 region, and CDR3s of at least 7 amino acids were retained. Antigen-specific clonotypes were identified with the MANAFEST web app by comparing expansion in peptide wells against reference cultures. To be called positive, a clone needed expansion at FDR<0.05 compared with the reference and with all other wells, an odds ratio greater than 5, and a frequency greater than 0.1% in two replicate wells. A clonotype was defined as cross-reactive if the clonotype was significantly expanded both in SARS-CoV-2 spike wells and in at least one common cold coronavirus spike condition. Using the stringdist R package, CDR3 similarity was measured by Levenshtein distance, and unrooted trees were constructed with ape in R 3.6.1. The table comes from immuneACCESS by way of TCRdb, which keeps in-frame sequences with V and J called. Part of the clones is missing from these tables; in studies checked, under half for an unresolved V gene and the rest for unknown reasons. The V and J calls and clone size were taken over from that table, and D and trimming were inferred from the DNA. The sample yields 50,000 to 75,000 clones; approximately 80% were counted once. 2.5% to 3.5% of the sample is held by the ten biggest clonotypes.

The V and J genes are TRBV5-1 and TRBJ1-5, and perhaps TRBD1 as D gene, on 5 matching bases. The receptor was derived from a human donor who received a COVID-19 vaccine. The specimen comprised CD4+ T cells from PBMCs cultured without peptide, sampled before COVID-19 vaccination. The CDR3 is CASSLDGAGRGPQHF. The nucleotide sequence reads TGCGCCAGCAGCTTGGATGGGGCAGGGAGGGGGCCCCAGCATTTT.